This entry concerns a single T cell receptor beta chain. TCRdb's copy holds only in-frame clones and misses some; the assay was immunoSEQ multiplex PCR. The sample lists roughly 54,000 clones, approximately 89% seen once, with 12% in the top ten. This sample is part of a study of CD4+ T cells in melanoma. V was pared by 2 bases and J by 7 bases, with 9 bases between. CDR3 length: 14 residues. Germline V gives CDR1 MNHNY, CDR2 SVGAGI (reference sequence). The sequence was obtained from a human donor with melanoma. Sequenced input: peripheral blood. V and J are TRBV6-6 and TRBJ1-6, with D tentatively TRBD1 (6 bases). The DNA for the CDR3 is TGTGCCAGCAGTTACGCCCAGGGGAATTCACCCCTCCACTTT. Translated, it gives CASSYAQGNSPLHF.